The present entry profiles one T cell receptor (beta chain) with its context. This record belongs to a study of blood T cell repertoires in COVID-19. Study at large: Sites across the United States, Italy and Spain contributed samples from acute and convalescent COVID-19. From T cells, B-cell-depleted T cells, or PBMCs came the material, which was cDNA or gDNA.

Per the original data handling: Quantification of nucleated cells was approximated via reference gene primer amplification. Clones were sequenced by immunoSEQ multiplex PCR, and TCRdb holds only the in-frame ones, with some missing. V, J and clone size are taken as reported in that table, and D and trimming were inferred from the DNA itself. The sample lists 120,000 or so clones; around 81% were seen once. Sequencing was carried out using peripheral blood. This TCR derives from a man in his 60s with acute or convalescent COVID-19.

CDR3 sequence reads: CASSPRLAGPFTDTQYF. The CDR3, as DNA: TGTGCCAGTAGTCCCAGACTAGCGGGGCCCTTCACAGATACGCAGTATTTT. The chain couples TRBV19 to TRBJ2-3; 11 positions agree with TRBD2. J lost 2 bases, V lost 5 bases, and 9 bases had no gene match. The CDR3 is 17 residues long. Germline V gene lookup returns CDR1 LNHDA and CDR2 SQIVND (reference sequence).